The clone carrying this T cell receptor beta chain turned up a few times. Its target is unknown. Each HIV participant was treated in the United States. The source of the sample is a study of long-term antiretroviral therapy in people with HIV. Study results and caveats: The ART regimens used between 2004 and 2017 may be less effective than current ones. On ART adherence, viral resistance or therapy changes, no data were available.

immunoSEQ v3.0 was run at survey level. The protocol was immunoSEQ multiplex PCR, while the TCRdb copy is restricted to in-frame clones and leaves out a portion. The data contain some 17,000 clones, 79% of them seen just once; the ten biggest clones take up roughly 8%. V dropped 5 bases and J dropped 0; count of bases not matched to a gene: 5. From germline, CDR1 is MGHRA and CDR2 YSYEKL. The CDR3 sequence is 15 residues long. The sample here was unsorted PBMCs, taken at the start of antiretroviral therapy. This rearrangement joins TRBV4-1 to TRBJ2-7; 9 bases line up with TRBD1. The source is a man aged 30 to 39 with HIV. The CDR3 loop reads CASSYGQGSSYEQYF. The CDR3 region has the DNA TGCGCCAGCAGCTACGGACAGGGGAGCTCCTACGAGCAGTACTTC.